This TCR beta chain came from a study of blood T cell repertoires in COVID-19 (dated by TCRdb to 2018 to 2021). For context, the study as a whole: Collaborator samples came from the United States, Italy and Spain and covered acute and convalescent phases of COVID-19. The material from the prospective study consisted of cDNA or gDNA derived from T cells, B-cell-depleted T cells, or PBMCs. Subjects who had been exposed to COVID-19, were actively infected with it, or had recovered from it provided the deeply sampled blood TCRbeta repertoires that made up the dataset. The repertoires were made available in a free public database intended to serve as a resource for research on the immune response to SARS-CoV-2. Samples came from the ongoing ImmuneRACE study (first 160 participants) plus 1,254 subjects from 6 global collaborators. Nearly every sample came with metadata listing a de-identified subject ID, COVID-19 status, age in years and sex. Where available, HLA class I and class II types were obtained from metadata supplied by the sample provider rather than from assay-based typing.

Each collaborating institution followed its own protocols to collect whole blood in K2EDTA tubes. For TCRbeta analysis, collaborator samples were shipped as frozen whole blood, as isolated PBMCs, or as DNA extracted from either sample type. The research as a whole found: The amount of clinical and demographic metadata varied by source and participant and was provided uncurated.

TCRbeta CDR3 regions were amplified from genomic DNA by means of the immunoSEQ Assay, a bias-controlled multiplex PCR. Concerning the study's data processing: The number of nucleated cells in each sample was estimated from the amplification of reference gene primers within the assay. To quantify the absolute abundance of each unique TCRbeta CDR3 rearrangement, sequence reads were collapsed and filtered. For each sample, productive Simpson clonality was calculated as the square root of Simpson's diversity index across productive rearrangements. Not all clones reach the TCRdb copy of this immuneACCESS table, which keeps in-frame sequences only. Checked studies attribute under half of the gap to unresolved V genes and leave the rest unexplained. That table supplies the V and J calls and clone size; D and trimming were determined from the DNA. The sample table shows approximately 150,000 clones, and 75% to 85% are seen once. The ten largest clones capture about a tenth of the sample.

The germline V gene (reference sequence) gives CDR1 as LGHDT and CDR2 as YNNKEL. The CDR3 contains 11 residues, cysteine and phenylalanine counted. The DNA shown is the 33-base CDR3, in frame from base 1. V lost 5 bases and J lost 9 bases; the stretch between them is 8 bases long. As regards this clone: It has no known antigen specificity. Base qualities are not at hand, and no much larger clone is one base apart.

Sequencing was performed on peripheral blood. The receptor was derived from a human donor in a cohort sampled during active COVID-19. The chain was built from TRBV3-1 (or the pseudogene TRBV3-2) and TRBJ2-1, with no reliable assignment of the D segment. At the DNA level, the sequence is TGTGCCAGCAGCGCCCCGGGTGAGCAGTTCTTC. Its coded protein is CASSAPGEQFF.